Shown below are 19 T cell receptor beta chains from a single sample sequenced in a study of blood T cell repertoires in COVID-19. Clones were sequenced by immunoSEQ multiplex PCR, and TCRdb holds only the in-frame ones, with some missing. This sample has approximately 82,000 clones, with around 88% found just once. Sequencing was performed on peripheral blood. All receptors derive from a man aged 65 to 79 with active or convalescent COVID-19.

The DNA of the CDR3 is TGTGCCAGCAGCACCTCTCAGGACAGGGTTAGCGAGCAGTACTTC. This codes for CASSTSQDRVSEQYF. The chain joins TRBV4-2 to TRBJ2-7, with TRBD1 matching over 8 bases. The CDR3 consists of 15 residues. The V gene's germline CDR1 is LGHNA and CDR2 YNFKEQ. With 5 bases clipped from V and 6 bases from J, the junction kept 12 bases outside the gene matches.

This clone turned up a few times. The chain links TRBV7-9 to TRBJ2-7; 7 nucleotides agree with TRBD2. This CDR3 spans 13 amino acids. Germline-derived CDR1 and CDR2 are SEHNR and FQNEAQ (reference sequence). J was trimmed by 7 bases and V by 5 bases; bases with no gene match: 8. In nucleotides, the CDR3 is TGTGCCAGCAGCCCTAGCGGAACGAGGGAGCAGTACTTC. This gives the protein CASSPSGTREQYF. Together with reference TRBV7-9 and TRBJ2-7, the CDR3 gives the full variable domain: DTGVSQNPRHKITKRGQNVTFRCDPISEHNRLYWYRQTLGQGPEFLTYFQNEAQLEKSRLLSDRFSAERPKGSFSTLEIQRTEQGDSAMYLCASSPSGTREQYFGPGTRLTVT.

The sample holds one count of this clone. The genes are TRBV7-2 and TRBJ2-5; 8 nucleotides align to TRBD1. The CDR3 runs to 13 residues. Germline loops: CDR1 SGHTA, CDR2 FQGNSA. With V trimmed by 5 bases and J by 5 bases, 4 bases remained unmatched. The CDR3 nucleotides are TGTGCCAGCAGCACAGGGGGATGGGAGACCCAGTACTTC. It translates to CASSTGGWETQYF. The full variable domain, with the rest looked up from reference TRBV7-2 and TRBJ2-5, is GAGVSQSPSNKVTEKGKDVELRCDPISGHTALYWYRQSLGQGLEFLIYFQGNSAPDKSGLPSDRFSAERTGGSVSTLTIQRTQQEDSAVYLCASSTGGWETQYFGPGTRLLVL.

The chain couples TRBV2 to TRBJ2-3; tentatively, D is TRBD1 (6 bases). CDR3 length: 16 residues. Trimming removed 4 bases from V and 0 bases from J, with 14 bases in between. Germline CDR1 is SNHLY and CDR2 is FYNNEI. CDR3 nucleotide sequence: TGTGCCAGCAGTGCCCAAGGGGGTCTTAGCACAGATACGCAGTATTTT. This sequence encodes CASSAQGGLSTDTQYF.

The chain couples TRBV30 to TRBJ2-3, with unresolved D. V was cut by 2 bases and J by 2 bases, with 8 bases left in between. Per germline, CDR1 GTSNPN and CDR2 SVGIG (reference sequence). The length of the CDR3 is 13 residues. The DNA of the CDR3 is TGTGCCTGGAGTCTACCAAACACAGATACGCAGTATTTT. Encoded protein: CAWSLPNTDTQYF.

The count of this clone is one. The gene calls are TRBV29-1 and TRBJ2-7; 7 positions match TRBD1. V lost 7 bases to trimming and J lost 3 bases; unmatched junction nucleotides: 3. The CDR3 spans 11 residues. Germline V gene lookup returns CDR1 SQVTM and CDR2 ANQGSEA. The CDR3 loop is CSGGQSYEQYF. The CDR3, as DNA: TGCAGCGGGGGACAGAGCTACGAGCAGTACTTC.

Worth noting for this clone: One end of the junction is discordant with germline, which a read error may explain. V and J are TRBV7-7 and TRBJ2-2, with 8 bases aligning to TRBD1. The CDR3 has 14 residues. Germline CDR1 SSHAT, CDR2 FNYEAQ (reference sequence). The CDR3 is CASSYGQGAGELFF. DNA of the CDR3: TGTGCTAGCAGCTACGGACAGGGTGCCGGGGAGCTGTTTTTT.

The genes are TRBV10-3 and TRBJ2-1; 13 bases map to TRBD2. CDR3 length: 18 residues. CDR1 and CDR2 (germline): ENHRY, SYGVKD. V was pared by 5 bases and J by 0 bases, with 7 bases of the junction left unmatched. CDR3 sequence (DNA): TGTGCCATCAGTATCGGGACTAGCGGGGACAGCTCCTACAATGAGCAGTTCTTC. Translation gives CAISIGTSGDSSYNEQFF.

The rearrangement joins TRBV24-1 to TRBJ2-6, with 8 bases fitting TRBD1. Trimming at V came to 7 bases and at J to 0 bases, leaving 7 bases not matched to a gene. Germline V gene sequence: CDR1 KGHDR, CDR2 SFDVKD. The CDR3 spans 17 residues. As DNA, the CDR3 is TGTGCCACCAGCCCGGCGACAGGGGTCTCTGGGGCCAACGTCCTGACTTTC. Translated: CATSPATGVSGANVLTF.

The chain recombines TRBV6-5 with TRBJ1-5; D not certain. Germline V gene lookup returns CDR1 MNHEY and CDR2 SVGAGI. This CDR3 is 15 amino acids long. The V end lost 6 bases, the J end lost 0 bases, and 12 bases lay between the germline ends. The CDR3 region has the DNA TGTGCCAGCAGAATAACGGGAATTAGCAATCAGCCCCAGCATTTT. Its protein is CASRITGISNQPQHF.

The chain links TRBV6-5 to TRBJ2-7; D possibly corresponds to TRBD1 (6 bases). Germline loops: CDR1 MNHEY, CDR2 SVGAGI. The CDR3 spans 13 residues. The ends were cut back, 6 bases at V and 7 bases at J, with 16 bases in the middle. CDR3 residues: CASSSLGAREQYF. CDR3 in DNA: TGTGCCAGCAGCTCGTTGGGGGCCCGTGAGCAGTACTTC.

V gene TRBV28 combines with J gene TRBJ2-7; TRBD2 might be the D (5 bases). Per the germline V gene, CDR1 is MDHEN and CDR2 is SYDVKM. V shed 2 bases and J shed 7 bases, with 12 bases lying between them. The CDR3 is 13 residues long. CDR3 coding DNA: TGTGCCAGCAGTTTAAGGGCGGGCCTTGAGCAGTACTTC. This sequence encodes CASSLRAGLEQYF.

This clone appeared once. The chain employs TRBV3-1 (or the pseudogene TRBV3-2) and TRBJ1-6; 8 positions match TRBD1. Looked up from germline, CDR1 is LGHDT and CDR2 is YNNKEL (reference sequence). The CDR3 consists of 15 residues. The J segment lost 8 bases and the V segment lost 1 base, leaving 4 bases of the junction unmatched. CDR3 in amino acids: CASSQVGRGHSPLHF. CDR3 DNA: TGTGCCAGCAGCCAAGTGGGCAGGGGGCATTCACCCCTCCACTTT.

The gene calls are TRBV4-2 and TRBJ2-1, with 8 nucleotides matching TRBD2. This CDR3 spans 15 amino acids. CDR1 is LGHNA and CDR2 is YNFKEQ in the germline V gene. With 3 bases clipped from V and 9 bases from J, the junction kept 10 bases outside the gene matches. CDR3 loop: CASSHPQRERAEQFF. The CDR3 region has the DNA TGTGCCAGCAGCCACCCCCAGCGGGAGCGGGCTGAGCAGTTCTTC.

The V gene is TRBV29-1, the J gene TRBJ2-7; no definite D call. The CDR3 length is 13 residues. Trimming took off 1 base at V and 0 bases at J, with 7 bases between the two ends. From germline, CDR1 is SQVTM and CDR2 ANQGSEA. Here the CDR3 DNA reads TGCAGCGTTGAAGCCACAGCCTCCTACGAGCAGTACTTC. Amino acids: CSVEATASYEQYF.

This sequence joins TRBV18 and TRBJ1-3; D gene uncertain. Germline V lookup: CDR1 KGHSH, CDR2 LQKENI. V lost 3 bases and J 4 bases, leaving 10 bases between the germline ends. The CDR3 spans 14 residues. The CDR3 reads CASSPEERGNTIYF. CDR3 coding DNA: TGTGCCAGCTCACCCGAGGAGAGGGGAAACACCATATATTTT.

The chain employs TRBV19 and TRBJ1-3; TRBD1 matches at 7 bases. CDR1 and CDR2 from the germline V gene are LNHDA and SQIVND (reference sequence). This CDR3 has 15 amino acids. V dropped 1 base and J dropped 4; count of bases not matched to a gene: 4. The CDR3 DNA reads as TGTGCCAGTAGTATAGGCGGGACAGTCGGAAACACCATATATTTT. It encodes CASSIGGTVGNTIYF.

In its sample, this clone was seen a few times. CDR3 loop: CASSTRTGETQYF. CDR3 bases: TGTGCCAGCAGCACCCGGACAGGGGAGACCCAGTACTTC. The chain links TRBV3-1 (or the pseudogene TRBV3-2) to TRBJ2-5; 8 nucleotides align to TRBD1. The CDR3 consists of 13 residues. Germline V gives CDR1 LGHDT, CDR2 YNNKEL (reference sequence). V lost 5 bases to trimming and J lost 5 bases; unmatched junction nucleotides: 4.

This chain joins TRBV3-1 (or the pseudogene TRBV3-2) and TRBJ2-1; D may be TRBD2 (5 bases). Per germline, CDR1 LGHDT and CDR2 YNNKEL (reference sequence). Between the trimmed V and J ends, which lost 0 bases and 9 bases, there was a span of 12 bases. The CDR3 contains 14 residues. The CDR3 region is CASSQDYGIGEQFF. The CDR3 bases are TGTGCCAGCAGCCAAGATTACGGGATAGGTGAGCAGTTCTTC.